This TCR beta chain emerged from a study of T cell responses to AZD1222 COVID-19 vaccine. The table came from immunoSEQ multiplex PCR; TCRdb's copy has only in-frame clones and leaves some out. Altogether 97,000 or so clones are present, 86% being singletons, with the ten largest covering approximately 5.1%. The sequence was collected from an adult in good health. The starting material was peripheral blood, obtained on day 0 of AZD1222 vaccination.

The CDR3 here is CASRHVGDEQYF. In nucleotides, the CDR3 is TGTGCCAGCCGCCACGTAGGGGACGAGCAGTACTTC. This chain connects TRBV28 to TRBJ2-7; weak D call: TRBD1 (5 bases). Germline V lookup: CDR1 MDHEN, CDR2 SYDVKM. The CDR3 consists of 12 residues. Deletions cut 8 bases from V and 5 bases from J, with 13 bases between.